The present TCR beta chain was sequenced within a study of T cell repertoires in cytomegalovirus infection. Findings and caveats of the study: Clonotype analysis showed dominance of the ex vivo response by HLA-C-restricted CMV-specific TCR beta clonotypes. Pooled public TCR beta family frequency picked out CMV carriers with the relevant HLA.

The table lists this clonotype with many counts. What it binds is not known. TCRdb reanalysed the reads using MiXCR and keeps one entry per CDR3 protein. The sample includes roughly 500,000 distinct CDR3 sequences, approximately 10% of them seen just once. Specimen: PBMCs. This TCR was sampled from a human donor in good health (CMV status not recorded). Some clones in this sample may be carry-over from other donors' samples.

In nucleotides, the CDR3 is TGCGCCAGCAGCCAAGTGGAGGGGGGCAATCAGCCCCAGCATTTT. Amino acid sequence: CASSQVEGGNQPQHF. The V gene is TRBV4-1, the J gene TRBJ1-5; TRBD1 is a possible D gene (6 bases). Germline CDR1 is MGHRA and CDR2 is YSYEKL. The CDR3 totals 15 residues. V lost 1 base, J lost 2 bases, and 9 bases lay in between.